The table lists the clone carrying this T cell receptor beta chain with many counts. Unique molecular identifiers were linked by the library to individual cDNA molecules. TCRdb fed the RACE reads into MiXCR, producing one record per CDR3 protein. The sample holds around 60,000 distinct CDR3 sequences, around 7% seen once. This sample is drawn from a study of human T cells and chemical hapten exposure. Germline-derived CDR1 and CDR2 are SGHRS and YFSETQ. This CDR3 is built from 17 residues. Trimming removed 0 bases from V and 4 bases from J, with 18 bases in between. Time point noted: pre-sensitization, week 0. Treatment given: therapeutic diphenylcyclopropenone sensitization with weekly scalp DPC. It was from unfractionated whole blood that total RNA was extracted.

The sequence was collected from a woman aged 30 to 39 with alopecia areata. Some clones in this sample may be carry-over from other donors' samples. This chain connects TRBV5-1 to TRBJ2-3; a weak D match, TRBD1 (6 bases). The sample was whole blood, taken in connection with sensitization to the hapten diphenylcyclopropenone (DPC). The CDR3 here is CASSLEGTRAFPDTQYF. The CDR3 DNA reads TGCGCCAGCAGCTTGGAGGGGACAAGAGCATTTCCAGATACGCAGTATTTT.